Shown below are 4 T cell receptor beta chains from a single sample sequenced in a study of vaccination effects on CD4 cells after COVID-19. Their cognate antigens are unknown. The repertoire was sequenced with immunoSEQ multiplex PCR; TCRdb's copy has only in-frame clones and lacks some. The sample contains fewer than 35,000 clones, about 60% of which appear only once. The authors isolated CD4+ T cells after approximately 9 days of culture. This specimen consisted of CD4+ T cells from PBMCs cultured without peptide, obtained before COVID-19 vaccination. These receptors were obtained from a human donor who received a COVID-19 vaccine.

V gene TRBV15 combines with J gene TRBJ2-6, with D perhaps being TRBD1 or TRBD2 (5 bases each). The CDR3 loop spans 16 amino acids. Trimming pared 1 base from V and 4 bases from J, leaving 11 bases between. Germline CDR1 is LNHNV and CDR2 is YYDKDF (reference sequence). The CDR3 sequence is CATSRGGFNGANVLTF. CDR3 nucleotides: TGTGCCACCAGCAGAGGGGGGTTTAACGGGGCCAACGTCCTGACTTTC.

This chain uses TRBV29-1 with TRBJ1-2; D call uncertain. The CDR3 covers 13 residues. V lost 4 bases and J lost 0, with 9 bases in between. CDR1 is SQVTM and CDR2 is ANQGSEA in the germline V gene. CDR3 loop: CSVGEETNYGYTF. The CDR3, as DNA: TGCAGCGTTGGCGAAGAAACTAACTATGGCTACACCTTC.

J is TRBJ2-2 and V is TRBV11-3, with a tentative D call TRBD2 (6 bases). Trimming removed 7 bases at V and 4 bases at J, with 16 bases between. The CDR3 totals 15 residues. Per the germline V gene, CDR1 is SGHNT and CDR2 is YENEEA. CDR3 DNA: TGTGCCAGCACGAATCAGGGAGGAGGCACCGGGGAGCTGTTTTTT. Amino acid sequence: CASTNQGGGTGELFF.

This clone appeared a few times. V is TRBV15 and J is TRBJ1-5; D unclear. The CDR3 contains 15 residues. The germline V gene has CDR1 LNHNV and CDR2 YYDKDF (reference sequence). V was shortened by 0 bases and J by 3 bases, with 9 bases between the two germline ends. CDR3 in amino acids: CATSRDFADNQPQHF. For the CDR3, the DNA is TGTGCCACCAGCAGAGATTTTGCAGACAATCAGCCCCAGCATTTT.